Following are 19 T cell receptor beta chains from one sample sequenced in a study of blood T cell repertoires in COVID-19. Libraries were prepared by immunoSEQ multiplex PCR; TCRdb keeps only in-frame clonotypes and omits some of them. The sample has around 160,000 clones; roughly four fifths are singletons. The sequenced material came from peripheral blood. The origin of the receptors is a human donor with acute or convalescent COVID-19. The donor label of this sample is uncertain.

The gene calls are TRBV7-9 and TRBJ2-5; TRBD1 agrees at 8 bases. The CDR3 is 17 amino acids. CDR1 and CDR2 (germline): SEHNR, FQNEAQ (reference sequence). J lost 4 bases, V lost 4 bases, and 14 bases had no gene match. The CDR3 protein is CASSSLRTGSGAETQYF. CDR3 DNA: TGTGCCAGCAGCTCTTTAAGGACAGGGTCGGGTGCAGAGACCCAGTACTTC.

The J gene is TRBJ1-3, the V gene TRBV2; D is unclear. This CDR3 is built from 14 residues. V lost 7 bases to trimming and J lost 3 bases, with 13 bases between them. Per the germline V gene, CDR1 is SNHLY and CDR2 is FYNNEI. The CDR3 sequence: CASTPQYFGNTIYF. CDR3 nucleotides: TGTGCCAGCACCCCCCAGTATTTTGGAAACACCATATATTTT.

This clone showed up many times. The chain employs TRBV19 and TRBJ1-6; TRBD1 matches at 12 bases. This CDR3 spans 16 amino acids. Trimming removed 0 bases from V and 10 bases from J; junction bases left unmatched: 4. The germline CDR1 and CDR2 sequences are LNHDA and SQIVND (reference sequence). The CDR3 region is CASSIDRGTGGSPLHF. CDR3 DNA: TGTGCCAGTAGTATAGATCGGGGGACAGGGGGCTCACCCCTCCACTTT.

The chain couples TRBV19 to TRBJ1-3; possibly TRBD1 for D (5 bases). This CDR3 contains 13 residues. Trimming removed 10 bases from V and 4 bases from J, with 14 bases in between. CDR1 and CDR2 (germline): LNHDA, SQIVND (reference sequence). The CDR3 nucleotides are TGTGCCACGAACACCGCAGGGGGAAACACCATATATTTT. This encodes CATNTAGGNTIYF.

V usage is TRBV2 and J usage is TRBJ1-1; a weak D match, TRBD1 (6 bases). V dropped 5 bases and J dropped 4 bases, with 14 bases sitting between them. The length of the CDR3 is 14 residues. CDR1 SNHLY and CDR2 FYNNEI come from the germline V gene. The CDR3 protein is CASSPGQRTTEAFF. CDR3 coding DNA: TGTGCCAGCAGTCCCGGACAGAGGACCACTGAAGCTTTCTTT.

J is TRBJ1-1 and V is TRBV19; 9 bases match TRBD1. The CDR3 is made up of 17 amino acids. Germline V gene lookup returns CDR1 LNHDA and CDR2 SQIVND (reference sequence). V lost 5 bases to trimming and J lost 2 bases; unmatched junction nucleotides: 12. CDR3: CASSPAGTGFGNTEAFF. In DNA, the CDR3 is TGTGCCAGTAGTCCCGCAGGGACAGGGTTTGGAAACACTGAAGCTTTCTTT.

This clone was seen only once. The chain couples TRBV11-3 to TRBJ2-1; a weak D match, TRBD1 (7 bases). V lost 5 bases and J lost 7, with 18 bases in between. Germline lookup yields CDR1 SGHNT and CDR2 YENEEA. The CDR3 runs 15 residues. The CDR3 here is CASSPGGIPENEQFF. CDR3 sequence (DNA): TGTGCCAGCAGCCCAGGGGGGATCCCTGAGAATGAGCAGTTCTTC.

The chain has TRBV2 and TRBJ1-5, with TRBD1 matching over 8 bases. Germline CDR1 reads SNHLY; CDR2 reads FYNNEI. This CDR3 has 13 amino acids. With V trimmed by 9 bases and J by 6 bases, 7 bases remained unmatched. The CDR3 coding sequence is TGTGCCAGTGCCGGACAGGGAGGTCAGCCCCAGCATTTT. This codes for CASAGQGGQPQHF.

This chain uses TRBV11-2 with TRBJ1-2; D is ambiguous. Between the trimmed V and J ends, which lost 4 bases and 8 bases, there was a span of 14 bases. The CDR3 spans 13 residues. The V gene's germline CDR1 is SGHAT and CDR2 FQNNGV. This chain's CDR3 is CASSYLVEGGYTF. CDR3 in DNA: TGTGCCAGCAGCTATCTGGTCGAGGGCGGCTACACCTTC.

The chain joins TRBV5-4 to TRBJ2-3, with D maybe TRBD2 (6 bases). Trimming took off 7 bases at V and 3 bases at J, with 21 bases between the two ends. The germline V gene has CDR1 SGHNT and CDR2 YYREEE (reference sequence). This CDR3 is built from 16 residues. This CDR3 reads CASHEGWGRSTDTQYF. The CDR3 coding sequence is TGTGCCAGCCACGAGGGATGGGGGAGGAGTACAGATACGCAGTATTTT.

This clone was counted once. The J gene is TRBJ1-6, the V gene TRBV5-1; tentative D call: TRBD1 (5 bases). Trimming shortened V by 4 bases and J by 7 bases, and 9 bases separated the two germline ends. Germline assignment: CDR1 SGHRS and CDR2 YFSETQ. The CDR3 has 13 amino acids. Here the CDR3 reads CASSLEGNSPLHF. The CDR3 nucleotides are TGCGCCAGCAGCCTGGAGGGGAATTCACCCCTCCACTTT.

CDR3 nucleotides: TGTGCCAGCAGCTCTCGACAGGGGGGGAACACTGAAGCTTTCTTT. Residues: CASSSRQGGNTEAFF. The chain links TRBV7-8 to TRBJ1-1; 9 nucleotides line up with TRBD1. Germline V gene sequence: CDR1 SGHVS, CDR2 FQNEAQ. This CDR3 has 15 amino acids. Trimming removed 4 bases from V and 1 base from J; junction bases left unmatched: 4.

This clone was seen a single time. The chain employs TRBV30 and TRBJ1-6, with TRBD1 matching over 7 bases. CDR1 and CDR2 (germline): GTSNPN, SVGIG (reference sequence). This CDR3 has 14 amino acids. V lost 2 bases to trimming and J lost 9 bases; unmatched junction nucleotides: 7. CDR3 residues: CAWSPDRVGSPLHF. The CDR3 DNA sequence: TGTGCCTGGAGTCCCGACAGGGTGGGTTCACCCCTCCACTTT.

The J gene is TRBJ1-1, the V gene TRBV7-9; D is perhaps TRBD1 (5 bases). Per the germline V gene, CDR1 is SEHNR and CDR2 is FQNEAQ (reference sequence). This CDR3 region has 15 residues. V gave up 5 bases and J gave up 4 bases, with 17 bases separating them. For the CDR3, the DNA is TGTGCCAGCAGCCGTACGACCGGGGGAGTCACTGAAGCTTTCTTT. It translates to CASSRTTGGVTEAFF.

This sequence joins TRBV2 and TRBJ2-5; maybe TRBD2 (6 bases). V was pared by 8 bases and J by 4 bases, with 8 bases between. The germline V gene has CDR1 SNHLY and CDR2 FYNNEI. CDR3 length equals 11 residues. CDR3 residues: CASVGGETQYF. In DNA, the CDR3 is TGTGCCAGCGTGGGGGGAGAGACCCAGTACTTC.

The DNA of the CDR3 is TGTGCCAGCAGCCCGCGGGGACAGGGGGACTATGGCTACACCTTC. Protein: CASSPRGQGDYGYTF. The genes are TRBV9 and TRBJ1-2, with TRBD1 identical over 11 bases. The CDR3 sequence is 15 residues long. Unmatched junction bases numbered 5, after V lost 4 bases and J lost 3 bases. Germline values: CDR1 SGDLS, CDR2 YYNGEE.

V is TRBV3-1 (or the pseudogene TRBV3-2) and J is TRBJ1-5; TRBD1 is a possible D gene (5 bases). Germline values: CDR1 LGHDT, CDR2 YNNKEL (reference sequence). Deletions cut 1 base from V and 4 bases from J, with 11 bases between. The CDR3 length is 15 residues. CDR3 amino acids: CASSQGGRSNQPQHF. The CDR3 DNA is TGTGCCAGCAGCCAAGGGGGCAGGTCGAATCAGCCCCAGCATTTT.

The genes are TRBV27 and TRBJ1-1; TRBD1 is a possible D gene (5 bases). V lost 2 bases and J lost 2, with 9 bases in between. The CDR3 length is 14 residues. Germline-derived CDR1 and CDR2 are MNHEY and SMNVEV (reference sequence). The CDR3 DNA reads TGTGCCAGCAGTTTAGGGGGACTAAACACTGAAGCTTTCTTT. Residues: CASSLGGLNTEAFF.

The V call is TRBV5-4, the J call TRBJ2-3, with TRBD1 as a possible D gene (6 bases). The V end lost 4 bases, the J end lost 4 bases, and 13 bases lay between the germline ends. The germline V gene encodes CDR1 SGHNT and CDR2 YYREEE (reference sequence). This CDR3 contains 14 residues. The CDR3: CASSEKQGPDTQYF. CDR3 coding DNA: TGTGCCAGCAGCGAAAAACAGGGCCCAGATACGCAGTATTTT.